Described below is a single T cell receptor beta chain sequence and its context. Its antigen is not identified. V was trimmed by 0 bases and J by 5 bases, leaving 19 bases between them. Germline V lookup: CDR1 SGHVS, CDR2 FNYEAQ. The CDR3 is 17 amino acids. The sample originates from a study of OX40 agonist ivuxolimab in advanced cancers. Study-level information: Patients were given ivuxolimab, an antibody that agonizes OX40 (CD134). Study-level results: Normalized expansion of T-cell clones was also low for some nonresponders. Fewer expanded clones were found on average in CD4+ than in CD8+ T cells.

Repertoires were generated with immunoSEQ multiplex PCR, while TCRdb's copy carries only in-frame clones and drops some. The table has about 110,000 clones, around 90% seen once; the top ten hold less than 0.35%. V gene TRBV7-6 combines with J gene TRBJ2-5; either TRBD1 or TRBD2 may supply D (5 bases each). The sequence came from an adult with an advanced solid tumor such as melanoma, head and neck, liver or kidney cancer. The sample was CD4+ or CD8+ T cells sorted from blood, taken in a trial of the OX40 agonist ivuxolimab. In nucleotides, the CDR3 is TGTGCCAGCAGCTTAGCGGGGCTAGCCCTGAGGTCGGAGACCCAGTACTTC. Translating it yields CASSLAGLALRSETQYF.